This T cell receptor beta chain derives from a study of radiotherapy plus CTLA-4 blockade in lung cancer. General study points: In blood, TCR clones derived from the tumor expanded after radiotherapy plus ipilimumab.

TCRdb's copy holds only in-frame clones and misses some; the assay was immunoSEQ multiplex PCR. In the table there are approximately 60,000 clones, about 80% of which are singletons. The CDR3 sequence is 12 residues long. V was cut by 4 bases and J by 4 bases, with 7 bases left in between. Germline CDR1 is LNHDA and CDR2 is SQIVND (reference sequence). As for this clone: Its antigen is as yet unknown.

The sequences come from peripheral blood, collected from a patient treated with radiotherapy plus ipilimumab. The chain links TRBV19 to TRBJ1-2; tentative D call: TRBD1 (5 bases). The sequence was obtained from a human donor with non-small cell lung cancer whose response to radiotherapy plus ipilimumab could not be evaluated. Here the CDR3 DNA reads TGTGCCAGTAGTACCAGGGCCTATGGCTACACCTTC. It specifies CASSTRAYGYTF.